This T cell receptor (beta chain) was captured by sequencing in a study of OX40 agonist ivuxolimab in advanced cancers. Overall study context: Patients got intravenous ivuxolimab at 0.01 to 10 mg/kg every 2 weeks. Three dose-escalation patients had partial responses: one with hepatocellular carcinoma and two with cutaneous melanoma.

The CDR3 has 16 amino acids. Germline V lookup: CDR1 SEHNR, CDR2 FQNEAQ (reference sequence). J gave up 2 bases and V 5 bases, and 5 bases lay outside the gene matches. Sequencing used immunoSEQ multiplex PCR; TCRdb keeps in-frame clones, though not all of them. The sample holds 50,000 to 55,000 clones, approximately 80% seen once. Study-level results: Averaged across samples, CD8+ T cells carried more expanded clones than CD4+ did.

This clone was observed at least ten times. Its cognate antigen is unknown. The chain employs TRBV7-9 and TRBJ2-6; 8 nucleotides agree with TRBD2. This TCR derives from an adult with an advanced solid tumor such as melanoma, head and neck, liver or kidney cancer. Specimen: CD4+ or CD8+ T cells sorted from blood, collected in a trial of the OX40 agonist ivuxolimab. The CDR3 protein is CASSPGGGTGANVLTF. CDR3 nucleotide sequence: TGTGCCAGCAGCCCCGGGGGGGGAACTGGGGCCAACGTCCTGACTTTC.